The clone carrying this TCR beta chain has just a few counts. Its target is not known. TCRdb re-called the RACE reads with MiXCR, one entry per CDR3 protein. The repertoire holds 69,000 or so distinct CDR3 sequences, with 10% as singletons. Time point of the sample: patch test 2, 6 weeks after DPC sensitization. Treatment here: therapeutic diphenylcyclopropenone sensitization with weekly scalp DPC. Suited to DPC and affected by alopecia, the donors ranged from 18 to 70 years old. The source of the sample is a study of human T cells and chemical hapten exposure. Study-wide context: How much TCR each sample yielded varied, mostly because pooled library volumes differed slightly.

Germline V CDR1 and CDR2: MNHNY, SVGAGI (reference sequence). Trimming took 7 bases from V and 5 from J, leaving 21 bases between them. The CDR3 consists of 16 residues. Study findings and constraints: Versus controls, expanded TCRs had significantly more large CDR3 similarity clusters.

The material sequenced was whole blood, taken in connection with sensitization to the hapten diphenylcyclopropenone (DPC). The chain uses TRBV6-6 and TRBJ2-1, with D maybe TRBD2 (6 bases). The sequence came from a woman aged 45-60 years with alopecia areata. Some clones in this sample may be carry-over from other donors' samples. CDR3 loop: CASTIYGGGSDNEQFF. As DNA, the CDR3 is TGTGCCAGCACCATCTACGGGGGAGGTAGCGACAATGAGCAGTTCTTC.